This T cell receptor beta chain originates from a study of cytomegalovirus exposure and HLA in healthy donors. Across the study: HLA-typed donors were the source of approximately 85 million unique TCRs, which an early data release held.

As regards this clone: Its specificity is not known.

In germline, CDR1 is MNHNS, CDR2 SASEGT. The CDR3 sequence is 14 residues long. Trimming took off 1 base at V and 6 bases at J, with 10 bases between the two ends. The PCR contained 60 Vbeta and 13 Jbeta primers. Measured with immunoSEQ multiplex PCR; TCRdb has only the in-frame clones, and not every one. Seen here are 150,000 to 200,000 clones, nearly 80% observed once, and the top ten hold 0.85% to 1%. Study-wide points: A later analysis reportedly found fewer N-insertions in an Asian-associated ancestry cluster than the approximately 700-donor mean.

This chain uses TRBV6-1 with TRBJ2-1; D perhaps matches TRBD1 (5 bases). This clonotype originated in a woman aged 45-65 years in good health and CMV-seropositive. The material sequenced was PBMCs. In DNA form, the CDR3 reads TGTGCCAGCAGTGAAGGTCAGGGATTCAATGAGCAGTTCTTC. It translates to CASSEGQGFNEQFF.